The subject of this entry is one T cell receptor beta chain. Its specific antigen is unknown. Per-base qualities were not stored, and no clone one base away is much larger. This entry belongs to a study of post-analysis software for immune sequencing data (dated by TCRdb to between 2014 and 2016). With regard to the full study: Recorded disease courses included relapsing-remitting, secondary progressive and progressive-relapsing multiple sclerosis, with some patients lacking subtype annotation. The patient repertoires were compared against approximately eleven previously published healthy control repertoires obtained from donors aged roughly 6 to 25 years. A subset of samples was prepared in parallel using single-end sample barcoding, then pooled and co-amplified after Illumina adapter ligation.

To demonstrate the VDJtools post-analysis software, TCR beta repertoires were profiled from the peripheral blood of about 13 young patients with multiple sclerosis. The multiple sclerosis patients were children and adolescents ranging in age from about 6 to 16 years. The paper's findings and limits, for the study overall: The multiple sclerosis patient group was slightly younger than the control group. Normalized Chao1 diversity was significantly lower in multiple sclerosis patients than controls, suggesting substantial peripheral T-cell clonal expansion. Strong co-clustering of samples prepared in the same batch was shown by direct clustering with F measure, prompting a batch-effect correction.

To prepare the library, PCR was applied. Sequencing instrument: Illumina HiSeq 2500. To reduce PCR and sequencing biases, unique molecular identifiers were incorporated into the TCR beta cDNA libraries. Every 1 to 10 million input T cells yielded approximately 500,000 cDNA molecules, meaning each molecule approximated one T cell. The same protocol used for the earlier healthy control dataset was applied to prepare and sequence the patient libraries. Samples belonging to the same batch were prepared together, multiplexed and sequenced on a shared HiSeq lane. For the original study's pipeline: MIGEC was used to process the raw barcoded reads, and molecular identifier groups with only a single read were discarded before consensus assembly and CDR3 extraction. Clonotype tables were post-analysed with VDJtools, normalizing diversity by down-sampling all datasets to the smallest sample size. To correct batch-related cross-sample contamination, repertoire overlap clustering matched CDR3 amino acid sequences but not nucleotide sequences. TCRdb cleaned the public reads at Q25 with fastp, built clones with MiXCR and kept in-frame beta chains. Every entry covers one CDR3 protein and lists the most common genes and DNA from its rows. The V and J calls reflect TCRdb's pipeline rather than the authors' work. In this sample the table shows roughly 170,000 distinct CDR3 sequences, roughly 30% of which occur a single time. The ten largest make up 1.5% of the sample.

The sequencing input was blood. The receptor comes from a girl under 18 with multiple sclerosis.

The CDR3 region has the sequence CAWGGTSGRREQFF. The DNA reads as follows: TGTGCCTGGGGAGGGACTAGCGGGAGGCGTGAGCAGTTCTTC. Here the chain combines TRBV30 and TRBJ2-1, with 15 bases matching TRBD2. For CDR1 and CDR2, the germline V gene (reference sequence) lists GTSNPN and SVGIG. V ends up 5 bases short and J 9 bases short, with an unmatched junction base count of 5. From its cysteine to its phenylalanine, the CDR3 spans 14 amino acids. Just the 42-base CDR3 DNA is kept, in frame starting at base 1.